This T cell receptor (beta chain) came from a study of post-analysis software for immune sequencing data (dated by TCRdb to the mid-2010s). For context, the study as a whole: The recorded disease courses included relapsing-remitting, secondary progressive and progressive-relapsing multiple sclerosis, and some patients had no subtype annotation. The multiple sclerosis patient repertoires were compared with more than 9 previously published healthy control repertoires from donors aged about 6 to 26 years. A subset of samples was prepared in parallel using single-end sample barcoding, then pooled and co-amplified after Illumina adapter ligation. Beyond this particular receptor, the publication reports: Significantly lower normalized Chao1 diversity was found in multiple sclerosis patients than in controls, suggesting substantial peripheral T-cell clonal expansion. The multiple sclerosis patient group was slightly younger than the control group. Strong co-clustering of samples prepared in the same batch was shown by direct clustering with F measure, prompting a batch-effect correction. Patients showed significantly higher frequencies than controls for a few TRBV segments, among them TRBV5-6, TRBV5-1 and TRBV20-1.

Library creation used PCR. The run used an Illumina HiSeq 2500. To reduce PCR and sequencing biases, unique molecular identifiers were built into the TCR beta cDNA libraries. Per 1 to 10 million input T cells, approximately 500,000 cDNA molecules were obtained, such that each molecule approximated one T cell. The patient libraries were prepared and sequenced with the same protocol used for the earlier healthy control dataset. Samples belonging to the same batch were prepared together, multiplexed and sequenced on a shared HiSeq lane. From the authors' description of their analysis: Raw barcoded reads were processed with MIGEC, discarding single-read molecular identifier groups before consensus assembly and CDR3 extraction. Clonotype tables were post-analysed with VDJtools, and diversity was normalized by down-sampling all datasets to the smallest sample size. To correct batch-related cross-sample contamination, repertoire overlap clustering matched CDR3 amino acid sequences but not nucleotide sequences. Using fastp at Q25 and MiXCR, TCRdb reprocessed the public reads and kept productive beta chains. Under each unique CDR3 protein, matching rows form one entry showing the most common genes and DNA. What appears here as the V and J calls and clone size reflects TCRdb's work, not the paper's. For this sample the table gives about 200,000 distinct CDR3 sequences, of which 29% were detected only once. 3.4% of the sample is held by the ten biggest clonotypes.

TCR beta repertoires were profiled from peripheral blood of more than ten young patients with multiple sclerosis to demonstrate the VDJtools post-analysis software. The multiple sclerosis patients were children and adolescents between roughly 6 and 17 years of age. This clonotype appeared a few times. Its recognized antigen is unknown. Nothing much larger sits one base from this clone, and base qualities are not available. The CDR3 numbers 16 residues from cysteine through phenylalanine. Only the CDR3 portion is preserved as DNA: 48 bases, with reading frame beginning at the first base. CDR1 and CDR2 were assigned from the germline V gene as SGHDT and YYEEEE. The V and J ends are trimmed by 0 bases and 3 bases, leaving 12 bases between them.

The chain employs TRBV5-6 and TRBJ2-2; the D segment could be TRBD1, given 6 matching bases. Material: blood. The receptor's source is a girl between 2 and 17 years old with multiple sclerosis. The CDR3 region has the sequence CASSLDRTDYTGELFF. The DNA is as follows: TGTGCCAGCAGCTTGGACAGGACAGATTACACCGGGGAGCTGTTTTTT.